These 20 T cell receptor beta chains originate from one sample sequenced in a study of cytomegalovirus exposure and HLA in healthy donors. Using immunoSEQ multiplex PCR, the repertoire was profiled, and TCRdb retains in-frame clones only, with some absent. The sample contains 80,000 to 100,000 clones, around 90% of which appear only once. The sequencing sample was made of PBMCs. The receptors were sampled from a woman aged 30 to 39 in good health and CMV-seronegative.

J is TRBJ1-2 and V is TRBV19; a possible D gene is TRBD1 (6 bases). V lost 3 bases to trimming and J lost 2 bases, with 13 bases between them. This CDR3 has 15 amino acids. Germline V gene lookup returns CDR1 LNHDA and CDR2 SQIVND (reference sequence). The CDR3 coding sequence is TGTGCCAGTAGTATTTGGATGAGGGGGAACTATGGCTACACCTTC. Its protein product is CASSIWMRGNYGYTF.

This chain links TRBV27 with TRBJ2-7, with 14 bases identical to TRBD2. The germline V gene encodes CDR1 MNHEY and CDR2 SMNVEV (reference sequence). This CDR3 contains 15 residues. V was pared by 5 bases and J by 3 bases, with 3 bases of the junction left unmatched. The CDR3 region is CASSPTSGRVYEQYF. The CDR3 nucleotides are TGTGCCAGCAGTCCGACTAGCGGGAGGGTCTACGAGCAGTACTTC.

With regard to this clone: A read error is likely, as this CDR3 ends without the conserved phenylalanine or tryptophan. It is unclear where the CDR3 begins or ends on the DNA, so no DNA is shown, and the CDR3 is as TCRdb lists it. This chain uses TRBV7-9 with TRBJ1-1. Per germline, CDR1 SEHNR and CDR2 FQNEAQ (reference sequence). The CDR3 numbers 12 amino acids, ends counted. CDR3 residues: CASSLSEPRLDA.

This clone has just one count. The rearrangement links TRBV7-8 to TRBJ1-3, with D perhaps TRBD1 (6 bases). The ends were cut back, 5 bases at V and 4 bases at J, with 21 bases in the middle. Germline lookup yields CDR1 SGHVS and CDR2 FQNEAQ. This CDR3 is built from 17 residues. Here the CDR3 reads CASSPRRGGASGNTIYF. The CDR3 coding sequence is TGTGCCAGCAGCCCACGTCGGGGGGGGGCATCGGGAAACACCATATATTTT.

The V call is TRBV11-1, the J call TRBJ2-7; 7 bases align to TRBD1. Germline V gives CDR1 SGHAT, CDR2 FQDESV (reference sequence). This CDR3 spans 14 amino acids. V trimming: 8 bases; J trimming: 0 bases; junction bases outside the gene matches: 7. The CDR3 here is CASSTGTASYEQYF. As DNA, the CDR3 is TGTGCCAGCTCCACCGGGACAGCCTCCTACGAGCAGTACTTC.

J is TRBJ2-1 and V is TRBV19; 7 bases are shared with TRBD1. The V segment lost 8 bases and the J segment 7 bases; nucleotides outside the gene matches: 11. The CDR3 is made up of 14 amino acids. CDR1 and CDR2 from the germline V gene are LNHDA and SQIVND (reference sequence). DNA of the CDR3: TGTGCCAGTCATGAGAGACAGGGACGGAATGAGCAGTTCTTC. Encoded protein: CASHERQGRNEQFF.

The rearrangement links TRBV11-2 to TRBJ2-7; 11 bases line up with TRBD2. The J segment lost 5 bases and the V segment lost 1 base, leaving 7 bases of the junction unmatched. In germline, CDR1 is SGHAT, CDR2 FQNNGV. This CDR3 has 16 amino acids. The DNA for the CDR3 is TGTGCCAGCAGCTTAGTGGGTAGCGGGAGGGCTGACGAGCAGTACTTC. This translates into CASSLVGSGRADEQYF.

CDR3 sequence reads: CASSALSGDQPQHF. As DNA, the CDR3 is TGTGCCAGCAGTGCGTTGTCGGGGGATCAGCCCCAGCATTTT. J is TRBJ1-5 and V is TRBV6-1; the D gene is possibly TRBD1 (5 bases). Germline values: CDR1 MNHNS, CDR2 SASEGT. CDR3 length equals 14 residues. Trimming took off 4 bases at V and 5 bases at J, with 12 bases between the two ends.

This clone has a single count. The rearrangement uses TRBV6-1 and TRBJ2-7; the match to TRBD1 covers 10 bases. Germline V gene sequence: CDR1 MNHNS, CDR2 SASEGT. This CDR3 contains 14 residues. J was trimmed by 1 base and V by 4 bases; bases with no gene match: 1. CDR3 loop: CASSGTGGSYEQYF. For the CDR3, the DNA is TGTGCCAGCAGTGGGACAGGGGGGTCCTACGAGCAGTACTTC.

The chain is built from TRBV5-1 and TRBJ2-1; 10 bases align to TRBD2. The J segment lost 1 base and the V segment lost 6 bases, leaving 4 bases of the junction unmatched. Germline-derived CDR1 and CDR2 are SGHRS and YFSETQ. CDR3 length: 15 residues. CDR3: CASNLAGASYNEQFF. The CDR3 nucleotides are TGCGCCAGCAACCTAGCGGGGGCATCCTACAATGAGCAGTTCTTC. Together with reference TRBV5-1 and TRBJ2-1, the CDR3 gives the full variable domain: KAGVTQTPRYLIKTRGQQVTLSCSPISGHRSVSWYQQTPGQGLQFLFEYFSETQRNKGNFPGRFSGRQFSNSRSEMNVSTLELGDSALYLCASNLAGASYNEQFFGPGTRLTVL.

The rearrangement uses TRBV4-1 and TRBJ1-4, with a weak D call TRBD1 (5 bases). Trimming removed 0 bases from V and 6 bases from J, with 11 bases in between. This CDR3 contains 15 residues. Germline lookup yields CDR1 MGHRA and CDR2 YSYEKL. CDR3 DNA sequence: TGCGCCAGCAGCCAAGACGGGGGGGGTGATGAAAAACTGTTTTTT. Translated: CASSQDGGGDEKLFF.

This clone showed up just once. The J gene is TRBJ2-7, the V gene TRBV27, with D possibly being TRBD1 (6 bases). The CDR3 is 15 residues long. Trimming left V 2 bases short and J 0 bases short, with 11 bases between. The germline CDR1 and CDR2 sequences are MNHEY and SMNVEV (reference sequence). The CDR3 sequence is CASSLGAGVSYEQYF. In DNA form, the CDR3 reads TGTGCCAGCAGTTTAGGGGCAGGGGTCTCCTACGAGCAGTACTTC.

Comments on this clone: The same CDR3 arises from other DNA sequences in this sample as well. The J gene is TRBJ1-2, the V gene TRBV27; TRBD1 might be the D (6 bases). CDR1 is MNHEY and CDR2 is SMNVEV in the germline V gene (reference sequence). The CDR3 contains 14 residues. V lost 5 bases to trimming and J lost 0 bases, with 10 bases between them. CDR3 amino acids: CASSLQGANYGYTF. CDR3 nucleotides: TGTGCCAGCAGTCTACAGGGAGCTAACTATGGCTACACCTTC.

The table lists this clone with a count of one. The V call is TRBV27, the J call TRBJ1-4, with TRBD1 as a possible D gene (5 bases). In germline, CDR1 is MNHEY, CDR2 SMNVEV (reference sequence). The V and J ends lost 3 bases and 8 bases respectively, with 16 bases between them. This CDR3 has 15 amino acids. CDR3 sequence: CASSFGWRGSEKLFF. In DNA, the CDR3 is TGTGCCAGCAGTTTTGGGTGGCGGGGGAGCGAAAAACTGTTTTTT.

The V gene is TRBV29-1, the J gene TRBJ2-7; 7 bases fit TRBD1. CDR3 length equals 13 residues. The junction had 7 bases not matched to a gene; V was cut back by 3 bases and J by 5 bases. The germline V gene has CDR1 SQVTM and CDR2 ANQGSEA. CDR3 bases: TGCAGCGTTGATATCGGGGACAGTGACGAGCAGTACTTC. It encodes CSVDIGDSDEQYF.

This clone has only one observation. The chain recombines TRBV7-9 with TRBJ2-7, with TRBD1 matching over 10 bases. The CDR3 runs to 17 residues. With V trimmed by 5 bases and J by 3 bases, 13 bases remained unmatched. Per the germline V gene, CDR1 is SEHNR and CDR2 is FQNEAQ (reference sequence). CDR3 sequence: CASSNTPWDRGYYEQYF. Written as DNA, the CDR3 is TGTGCCAGCAGCAATACGCCTTGGGACAGGGGCTACTACGAGCAGTACTTC.

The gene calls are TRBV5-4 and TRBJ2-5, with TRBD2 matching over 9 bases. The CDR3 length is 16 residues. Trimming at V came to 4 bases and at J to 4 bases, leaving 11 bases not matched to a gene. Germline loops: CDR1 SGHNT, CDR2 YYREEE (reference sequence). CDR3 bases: TGTGCCAGCAGCCCATCCTTAGCGGGGGATCGAGAGACCCAGTACTTC. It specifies CASSPSLAGDRETQYF.

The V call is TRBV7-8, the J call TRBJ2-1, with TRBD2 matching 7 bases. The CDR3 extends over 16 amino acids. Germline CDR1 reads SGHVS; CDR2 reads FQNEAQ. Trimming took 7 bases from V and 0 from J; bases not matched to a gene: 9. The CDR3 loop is CASIQLRLASYNEQFF. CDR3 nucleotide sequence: TGTGCCAGCATCCAGTTGAGACTAGCCTCCTACAATGAGCAGTTCTTC.

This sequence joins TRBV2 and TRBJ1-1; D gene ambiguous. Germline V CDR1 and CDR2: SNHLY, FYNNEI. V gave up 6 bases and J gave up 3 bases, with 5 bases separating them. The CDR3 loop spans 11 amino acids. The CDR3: CASSLYTEAFF. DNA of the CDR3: TGTGCCAGCAGCTTATACACTGAAGCTTTCTTT. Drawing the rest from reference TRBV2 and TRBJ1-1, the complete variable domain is EPEVTQTPSHQVTQMGQEVILRCVPISNHLYFYWYRQILGQKVEFLVSFYNNEISEKSEIFDDQFSVERPDGSNFTLKIRSTKLEDSAMYFCASSLYTEAFFGQGTRLTVV.

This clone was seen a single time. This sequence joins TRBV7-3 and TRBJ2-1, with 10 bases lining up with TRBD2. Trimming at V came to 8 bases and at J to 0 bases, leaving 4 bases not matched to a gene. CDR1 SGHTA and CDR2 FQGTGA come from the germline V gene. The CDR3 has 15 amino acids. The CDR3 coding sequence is TGTGCCAGCGCATTAGCGGGGGGCTCCTACAATGAGCAGTTCTTC. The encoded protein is CASALAGGSYNEQFF. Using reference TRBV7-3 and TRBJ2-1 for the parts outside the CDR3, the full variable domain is GAGVSQTPSNKVTEKGKYVELRCDPISGHTALYWYRQSLGQGPEFLIYFQGTGAADDSGLPNDRFFAVRPEGSVSTLKIQRTERGDSAVYLCASALAGGSYNEQFFGPGTRLTVL.